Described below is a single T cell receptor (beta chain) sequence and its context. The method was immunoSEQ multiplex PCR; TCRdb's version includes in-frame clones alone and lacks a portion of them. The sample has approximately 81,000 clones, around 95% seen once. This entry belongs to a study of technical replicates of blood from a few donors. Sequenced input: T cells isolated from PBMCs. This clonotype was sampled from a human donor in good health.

The CDR3, as DNA: TGTGCCAGCAGCGGCCGGAGCTCCTACGAGCAGTACTTC. The encoded protein is CASSGRSSYEQYF. This chain joins TRBV9 and TRBJ2-7; no clear D. Trimming took 3 bases from V and 0 from J, leaving 7 bases between them. Germline values: CDR1 SGDLS, CDR2 YYNGEE. This CDR3 contains 13 residues.